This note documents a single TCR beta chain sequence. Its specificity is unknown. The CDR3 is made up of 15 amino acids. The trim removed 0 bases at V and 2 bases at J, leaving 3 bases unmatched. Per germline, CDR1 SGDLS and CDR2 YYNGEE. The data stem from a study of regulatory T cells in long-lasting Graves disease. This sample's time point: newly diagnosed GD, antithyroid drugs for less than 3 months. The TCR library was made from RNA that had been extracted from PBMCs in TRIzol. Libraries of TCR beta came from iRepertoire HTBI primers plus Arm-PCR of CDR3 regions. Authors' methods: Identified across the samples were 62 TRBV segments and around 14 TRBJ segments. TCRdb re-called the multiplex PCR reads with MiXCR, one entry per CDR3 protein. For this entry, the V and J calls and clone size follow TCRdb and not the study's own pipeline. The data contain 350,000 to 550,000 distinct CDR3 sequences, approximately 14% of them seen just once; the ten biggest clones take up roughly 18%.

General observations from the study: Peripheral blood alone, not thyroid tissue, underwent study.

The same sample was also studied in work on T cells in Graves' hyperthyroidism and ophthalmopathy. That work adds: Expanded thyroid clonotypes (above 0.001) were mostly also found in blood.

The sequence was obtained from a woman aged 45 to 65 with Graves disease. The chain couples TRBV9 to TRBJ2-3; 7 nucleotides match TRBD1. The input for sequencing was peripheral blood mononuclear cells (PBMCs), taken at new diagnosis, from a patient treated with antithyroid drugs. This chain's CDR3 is CASSVEQGPTDTQYF. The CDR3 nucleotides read TGTGCCAGCAGCGTAGAACAGGGGCCCACAGATACGCAGTATTTT. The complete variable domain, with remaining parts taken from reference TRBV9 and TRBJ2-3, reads DSGVTQTPKHLITATGQRVTLRCSPRSGDLSVYWYQQSLDQGLQFLIQYYNGEERAKGNILERFSAQQFPDLHSELNLSSLELGDSALYFCASSVEQGPTDTQYFGPGTRLTVL.